One and the same sample provided the 2 T cell receptor beta chains below, sequenced in a study of siplizumab effects on memory and regulatory T cells. TCRdb's copy holds only in-frame clones and misses some; the assay was immunoSEQ multiplex PCR. Seen here are some 97,000 clones, about 90% observed once, and the top ten hold around 0.73%. The specimen was Tregs sorted from blood. The receptors shown here come from a human donor in good health.

This chain links TRBV11-2 with TRBJ2-7; the match to TRBD2 covers 13 bases. Germline V CDR1 and CDR2: SGHAT, FQNNGV. Trimming at V came to 5 bases and at J to 2 bases, leaving 6 bases not matched to a gene. The CDR3 covers 16 residues. CDR3 coding DNA: TGTGCCAGCAGCGCGTTGGGACTAGCGGGGACCTACGAGCAGTACTTC. Protein sequence: CASSALGLAGTYEQYF.

V usage is TRBV5-5 and J usage is TRBJ2-7; 13 positions agree with TRBD2. After removal of 4 bases from V and 4 bases from J, the junction contained 5 bases not matched to a gene. Germline V gene data show CDR1 as SGHKS and CDR2 as YYEKEE (reference sequence). CDR3 size: 15 residues. This chain's CDR3 is CASSTLTSGRYEQYF. The CDR3 DNA reads TGTGCCAGCAGCACCCTGACTAGCGGGAGGTACGAGCAGTACTTC.